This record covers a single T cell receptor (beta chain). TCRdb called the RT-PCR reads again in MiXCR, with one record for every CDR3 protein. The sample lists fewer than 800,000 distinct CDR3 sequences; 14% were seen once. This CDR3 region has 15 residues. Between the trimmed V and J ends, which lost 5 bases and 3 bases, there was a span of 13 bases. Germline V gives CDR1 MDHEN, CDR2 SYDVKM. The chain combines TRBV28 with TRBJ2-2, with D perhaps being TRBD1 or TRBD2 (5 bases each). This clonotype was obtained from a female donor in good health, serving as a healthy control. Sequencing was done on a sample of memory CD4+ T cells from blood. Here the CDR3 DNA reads TGTGCCAGCAGTCACCGGGACCCCGACACCGGGGAGCTGTTTTTT. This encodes CASSHRDPDTGELFF.